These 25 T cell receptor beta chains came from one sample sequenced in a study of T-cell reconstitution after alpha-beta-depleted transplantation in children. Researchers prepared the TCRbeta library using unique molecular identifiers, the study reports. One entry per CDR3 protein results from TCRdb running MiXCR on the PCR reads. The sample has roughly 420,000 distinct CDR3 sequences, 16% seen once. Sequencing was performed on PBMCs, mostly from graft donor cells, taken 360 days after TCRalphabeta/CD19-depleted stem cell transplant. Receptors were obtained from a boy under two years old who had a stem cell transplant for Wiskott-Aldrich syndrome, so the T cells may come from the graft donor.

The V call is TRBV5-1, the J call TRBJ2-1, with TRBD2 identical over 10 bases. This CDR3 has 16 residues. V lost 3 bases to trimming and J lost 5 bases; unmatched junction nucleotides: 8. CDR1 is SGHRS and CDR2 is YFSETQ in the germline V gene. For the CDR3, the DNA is TGCGCCAGCAGCTCCCGAGCTAGCGGGAGAAACAATGAGCAGTTCTTC. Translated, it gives CASSSRASGRNNEQFF.

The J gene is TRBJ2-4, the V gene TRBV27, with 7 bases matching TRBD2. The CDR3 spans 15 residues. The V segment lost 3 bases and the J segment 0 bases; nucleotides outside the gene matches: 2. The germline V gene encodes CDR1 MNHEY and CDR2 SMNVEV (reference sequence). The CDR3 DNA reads TGTGCCAGCAGTTTTAGCGGGTTAGCCAAAAACATTCAGTACTTC. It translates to CASSFSGLAKNIQYF.

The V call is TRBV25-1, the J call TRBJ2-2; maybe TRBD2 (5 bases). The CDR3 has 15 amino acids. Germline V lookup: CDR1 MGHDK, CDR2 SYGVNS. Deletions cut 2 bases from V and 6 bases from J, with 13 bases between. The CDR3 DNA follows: TGTGCCAGCAGTGAAGGGCTACTAGGACCCGGGGAGCTGTTTTTT. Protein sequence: CASSEGLLGPGELFF.

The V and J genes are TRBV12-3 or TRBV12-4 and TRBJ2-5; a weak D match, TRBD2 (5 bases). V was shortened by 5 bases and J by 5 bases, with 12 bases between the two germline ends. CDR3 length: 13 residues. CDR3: CASSPGNRETQYF. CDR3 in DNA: TGTGCCAGCAGTCCGGGAAATCGGGAGACCCAGTACTTC.

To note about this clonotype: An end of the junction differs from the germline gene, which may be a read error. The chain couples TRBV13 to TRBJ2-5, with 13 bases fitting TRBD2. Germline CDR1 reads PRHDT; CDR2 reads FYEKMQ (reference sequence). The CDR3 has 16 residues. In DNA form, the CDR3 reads TGTGCCAGCAGCCATGGGACTAGCGGGACCCAAGAGAACCAGTACTTC. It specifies CASSHGTSGTQENQYF.

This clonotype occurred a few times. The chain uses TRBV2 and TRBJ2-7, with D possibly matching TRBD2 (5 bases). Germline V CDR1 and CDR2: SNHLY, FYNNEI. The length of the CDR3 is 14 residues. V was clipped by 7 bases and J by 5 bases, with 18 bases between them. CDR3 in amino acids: CASTEVAFIDEQYF. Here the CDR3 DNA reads TGTGCCAGCACCGAGGTAGCGTTTATCGACGAGCAGTACTTC.

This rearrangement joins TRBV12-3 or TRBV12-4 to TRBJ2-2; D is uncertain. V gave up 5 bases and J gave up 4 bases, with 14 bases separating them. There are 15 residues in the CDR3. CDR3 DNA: TGTGCCAGCAGTACCGCCCGACCCCTCACCGGGGAGCTGTTTTTT. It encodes CASSTARPLTGELFF.

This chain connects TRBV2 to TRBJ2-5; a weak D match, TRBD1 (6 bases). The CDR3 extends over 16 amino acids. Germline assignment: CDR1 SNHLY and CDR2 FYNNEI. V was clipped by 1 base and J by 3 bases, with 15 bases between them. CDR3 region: CASSEVVQGWEETQYF. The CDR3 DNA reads TGTGCCAGCAGTGAAGTAGTGCAGGGGTGGGAAGAGACCCAGTACTTC.

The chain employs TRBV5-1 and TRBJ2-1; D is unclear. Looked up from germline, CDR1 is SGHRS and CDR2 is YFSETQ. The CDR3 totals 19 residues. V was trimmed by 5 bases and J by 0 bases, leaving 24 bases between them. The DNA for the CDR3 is TGCGCCAGCAGGATTTCCGACCCCAAAGAATGGAGCTCCTACAATGAGCAGTTCTTC. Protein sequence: CASRISDPKEWSSYNEQFF.

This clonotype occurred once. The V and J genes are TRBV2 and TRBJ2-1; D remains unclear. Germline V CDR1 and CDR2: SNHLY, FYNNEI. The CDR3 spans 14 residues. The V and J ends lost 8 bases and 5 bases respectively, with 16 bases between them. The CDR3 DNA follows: TGTGCCAGCTCGGCCACCCCAAGAAACAATGAGCAGTTCTTC. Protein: CASSATPRNNEQFF.

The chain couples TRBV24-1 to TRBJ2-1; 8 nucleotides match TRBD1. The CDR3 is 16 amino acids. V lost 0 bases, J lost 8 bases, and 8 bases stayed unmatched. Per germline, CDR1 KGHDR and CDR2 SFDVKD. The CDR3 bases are TGTGCCACCAGTGATTTGCCCGGGACAGGCATCGATGAGCAGTTCTTC. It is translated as CATSDLPGTGIDEQFF.

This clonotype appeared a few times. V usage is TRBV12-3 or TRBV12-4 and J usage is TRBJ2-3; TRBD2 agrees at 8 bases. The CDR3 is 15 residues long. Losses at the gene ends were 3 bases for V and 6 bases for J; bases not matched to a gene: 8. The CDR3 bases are TGTGCCAGCAGTTTCAGCGGGGGCCTGAGGGATACGCAGTATTTT. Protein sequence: CASSFSGGLRDTQYF.

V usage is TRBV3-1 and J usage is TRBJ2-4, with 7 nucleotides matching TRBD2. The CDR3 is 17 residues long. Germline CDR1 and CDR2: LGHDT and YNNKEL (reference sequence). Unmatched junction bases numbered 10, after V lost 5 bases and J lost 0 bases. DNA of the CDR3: TGTGCCAGCAGCAAGCAGGGCGGGAGCCTAGCCAAAAACATTCAGTACTTC. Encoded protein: CASSKQGGSLAKNIQYF.

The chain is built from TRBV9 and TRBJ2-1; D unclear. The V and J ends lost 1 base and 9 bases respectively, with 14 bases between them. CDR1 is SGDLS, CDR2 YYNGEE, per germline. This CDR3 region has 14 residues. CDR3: CASSVTVSDGEQFF. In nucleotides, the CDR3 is TGTGCCAGCAGCGTAACAGTGTCTGATGGTGAGCAGTTCTTC.

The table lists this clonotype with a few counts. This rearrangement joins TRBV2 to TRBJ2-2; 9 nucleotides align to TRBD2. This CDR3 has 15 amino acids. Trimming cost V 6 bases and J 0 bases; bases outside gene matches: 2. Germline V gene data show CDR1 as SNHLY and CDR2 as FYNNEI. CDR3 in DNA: TGTGCCAGCAGGGCGGGAGGGCCGAACACCGGGGAGCTGTTTTTT. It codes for CASRAGGPNTGELFF.

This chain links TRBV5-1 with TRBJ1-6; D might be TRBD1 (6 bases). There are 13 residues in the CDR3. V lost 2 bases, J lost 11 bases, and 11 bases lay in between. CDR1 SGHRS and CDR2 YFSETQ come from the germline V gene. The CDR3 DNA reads TGCGCCAGCAGCTTAGGGGGATCGGCACCCCTCCACTTT. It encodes CASSLGGSAPLHF.

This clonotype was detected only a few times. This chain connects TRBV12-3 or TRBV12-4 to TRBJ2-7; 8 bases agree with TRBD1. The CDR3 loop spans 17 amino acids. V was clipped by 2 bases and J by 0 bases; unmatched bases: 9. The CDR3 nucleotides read TGTGCCAGCAGTTTACAAAGGACAGGGCTAAGCTCCTACGAGCAGTACTTC. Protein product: CASSLQRTGLSSYEQYF.

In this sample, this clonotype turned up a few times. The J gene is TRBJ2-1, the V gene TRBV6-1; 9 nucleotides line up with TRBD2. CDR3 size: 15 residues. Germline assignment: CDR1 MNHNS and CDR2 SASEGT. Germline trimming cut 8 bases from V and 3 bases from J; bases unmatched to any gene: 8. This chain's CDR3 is CASQGGRAFYNEQFF. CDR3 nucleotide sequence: TGTGCCAGCCAAGGCGGGAGGGCCTTCTACAATGAGCAGTTCTTC.

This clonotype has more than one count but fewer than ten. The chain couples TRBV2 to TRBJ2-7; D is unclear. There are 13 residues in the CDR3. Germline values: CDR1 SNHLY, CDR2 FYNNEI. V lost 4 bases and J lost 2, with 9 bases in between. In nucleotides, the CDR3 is TGTGCCAGCAGTGTTTACGGACCCTACGAGCAGTACTTC. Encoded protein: CASSVYGPYEQYF.

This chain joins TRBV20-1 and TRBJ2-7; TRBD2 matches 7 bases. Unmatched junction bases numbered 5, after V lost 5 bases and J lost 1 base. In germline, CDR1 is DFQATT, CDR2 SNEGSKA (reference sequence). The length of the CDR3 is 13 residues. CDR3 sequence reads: CSAQRDASYEQYF. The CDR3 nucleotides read TGCAGTGCTCAGCGGGACGCTTCCTACGAGCAGTACTTC.

This chain's CDR3 is CASSLSGSIPNEQFF. The CDR3 nucleotides read TGTGCCAGCAGCCTGAGCGGGAGTATCCCCAATGAGCAGTTCTTC. The chain is built from TRBV7-9 and TRBJ2-1, with 8 nucleotides matching TRBD2. The CDR3 spans 15 residues. V lost 5 bases, J lost 6 bases, and 9 bases stayed unmatched. CDR1 and CDR2 (germline): SEHNR, FQNEAQ (reference sequence).

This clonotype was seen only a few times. CDR3 in DNA: TGCGCCAGCAGACAGGGAGAACCCTACAATGAGCAGTTCTTC. It translates to CASRQGEPYNEQFF. J is TRBJ2-1 and V is TRBV10-2; maybe TRBD1 (6 bases). Trimming stripped 6 bases from V and 2 bases from J, with 11 bases between. Germline CDR1 and CDR2: WSHSY and SAAADI. The CDR3 has 14 amino acids.

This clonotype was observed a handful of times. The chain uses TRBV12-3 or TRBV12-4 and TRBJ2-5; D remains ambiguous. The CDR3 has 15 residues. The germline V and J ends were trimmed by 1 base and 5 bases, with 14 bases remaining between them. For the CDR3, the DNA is TGTGCCAGCAGTTTAGGGCAGGCCCTGGGGGAGACCCAGTACTTC. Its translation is CASSLGQALGETQYF.

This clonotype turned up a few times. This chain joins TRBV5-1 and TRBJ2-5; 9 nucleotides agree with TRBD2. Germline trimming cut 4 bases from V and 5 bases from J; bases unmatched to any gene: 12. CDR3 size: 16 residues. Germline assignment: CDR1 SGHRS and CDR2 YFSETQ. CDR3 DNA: TGCGCCAGCAGCCGAAGCGCGGGGGGGCCGATCGAGACCCAGTACTTC. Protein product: CASSRSAGGPIETQYF.

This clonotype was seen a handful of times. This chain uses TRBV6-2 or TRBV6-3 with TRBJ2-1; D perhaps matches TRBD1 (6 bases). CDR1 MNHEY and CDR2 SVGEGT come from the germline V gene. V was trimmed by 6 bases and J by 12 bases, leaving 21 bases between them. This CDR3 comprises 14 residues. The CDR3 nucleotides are TGTGCCAGCAGCCCCCCGGGACAACTTGGGGTGCAGTTCTTC. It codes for CASSPPGQLGVQFF.